This T cell receptor (beta chain) is from a study of shared clonotypes between healthy human individuals. The overall study: A couple of women and a few men aged 18 to 49 made up the donors.

The CDR3 is made up of 20 amino acids. The J segment lost 1 base and the V segment lost 8 bases, leaving 19 bases of the junction unmatched. Germline CDR1 and CDR2: MRHNA and SNTAGT. Assay execution proceeded at the deep level. Sequencing was performed with immunoSEQ multiplex PCR; in TCRdb, only in-frame clones are kept and a portion is missing. The top ten clones hold 12% of a sample with hundreds of thousands of clones, roughly three quarters of them seen once. Comment on this clone: Its antigen is not known.

Whole-study results and caveats: Sample collection involved blood only; tissue repertoires are likely different. Sequencing depth was expected to influence donor clonotype sharing.

Sequenced sample: PBMCs. The clonotype originates from a woman in her forties in good health. Some clones in this sample may be carry-over from other donors' samples. This chain links TRBV6-4 with TRBJ2-3, with 12 bases fitting TRBD2. The CDR3 reads CASHGGFMTRLAGGTDTQYF. CDR3 nucleotides: TGTGCCAGCCATGGGGGCTTCATGACTAGACTAGCGGGGGGCACAGATACGCAGTATTTT.